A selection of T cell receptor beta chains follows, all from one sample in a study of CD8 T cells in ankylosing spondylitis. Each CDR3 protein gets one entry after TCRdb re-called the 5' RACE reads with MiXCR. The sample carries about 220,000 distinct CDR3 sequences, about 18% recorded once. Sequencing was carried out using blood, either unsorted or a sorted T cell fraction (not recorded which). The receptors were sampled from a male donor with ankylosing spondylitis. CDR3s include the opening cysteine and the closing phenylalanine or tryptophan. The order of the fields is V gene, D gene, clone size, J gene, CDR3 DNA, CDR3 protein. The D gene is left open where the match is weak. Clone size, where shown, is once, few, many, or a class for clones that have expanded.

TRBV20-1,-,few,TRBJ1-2,TGCAGTGCTTGGGACTGGGGCTATGGCTACACCTTC,CSAWDWGYGYTF
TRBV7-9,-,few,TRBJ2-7,TGTGCCAGCAGCTCCGCGGAGTACTACGAGCAGTACTTC,CASSSAEYYEQYF
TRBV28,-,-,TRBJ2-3,TGTGCCAGCAGTCCGGGCGACTCCCACACAGATACGCAGTATTTT,CASSPGDSHTDTQYF
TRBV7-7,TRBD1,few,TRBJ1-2,TGTGCTAGCAGCCAAAGAAAGGACAGGGTGGGCTATGGCTACACCTTC,CASSQRKDRVGYGYTF
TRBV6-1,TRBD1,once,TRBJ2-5,TGTGCCAGCAGTAGACAGGGGTTGCAAGAGACCCAGTACTTC,CASSRQGLQETQYF
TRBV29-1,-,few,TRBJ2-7,TGCAGCGTTGAAAGGGAAGACAACTCCTACGAGTTGAACTTC,CSVEREDNSYELNF
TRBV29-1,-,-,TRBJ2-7,TGCAGCGTTGTGGGCAGGCCACCCTACGAGCAGTACTTC,CSVVGRPPYEQYF
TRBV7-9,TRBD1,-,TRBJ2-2,TGTGCCAGCAGCTTTGTGACAGGGAAATCCGGGGAGCTGTTTTTT,CASSFVTGKSGELFF
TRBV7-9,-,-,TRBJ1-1,TGTGCCAGCAGCGCGGGGACCAACACTGAAGCTTTCTTT,CASSAGTNTEAFF
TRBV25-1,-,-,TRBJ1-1,TGTGCCAGCAGTGATTTACCGAACACTGAAGCTTTCTTT,CASSDLPNTEAFF
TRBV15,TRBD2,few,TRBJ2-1,TGTGCCACCAGCAGAGAAGCGGGAGGGCTAAATGAGCAGTTCTTC,CATSREAGGLNEQFF
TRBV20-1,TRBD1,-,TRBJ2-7,TGCAGTGCTAGAGTTTCGGGACAGGAACTCCTAACCTACGAGCAGTACTTC,CSARVSGQELLTYEQYF
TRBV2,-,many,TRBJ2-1,TGTGCCAGCAGTGAAGGCGGGACAGAAATCAACAATGAGCAGTTCTTC,CASSEGGTEINNEQFF
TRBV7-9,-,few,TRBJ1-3,TGTGCCAGCAGCTCAGGGGACTACGGAAACACCATATATTTT,CASSSGDYGNTIYF
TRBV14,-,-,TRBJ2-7,TGTGCCAGCAGCCAAGGCATCTCCTACGAGCAGTACTTC,CASSQGISYEQYF
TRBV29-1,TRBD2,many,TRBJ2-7,TGCAGCGTTGACATTGGGTTAGCGGGATCCCCCTACGAGCAGTACTTC,CSVDIGLAGSPYEQYF
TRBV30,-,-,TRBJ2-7,TGTGCCTGGAGTGTACAGGGATTCGACGAGCAGTACTTC,CAWSVQGFDEQYF
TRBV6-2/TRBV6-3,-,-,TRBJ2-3,TGTGCCAGCCAGTTCGTGACTAACACAGATACGCAGTATTTT,CASQFVTNTDTQYF
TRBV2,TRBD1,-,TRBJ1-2,TGTGCCAGCAGTTTAGGTTCCGGGACAGGGGTCTATGGCTACACCTTC,CASSLGSGTGVYGYTF
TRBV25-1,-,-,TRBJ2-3,TGTGCCAGCAGAGAGCCGGGAAGCACAGATACGCAGTATTTT,CASREPGSTDTQYF
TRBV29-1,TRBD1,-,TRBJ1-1,TGCAGCGTCGACTCCGGGACAGGGAGTACTGAAGCTTTCTTT,CSVDSGTGSTEAFF
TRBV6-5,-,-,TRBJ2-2,TGTGCCAGCAGTTACATAGGGACCGGGGAGCTGTTTTTT,CASSYIGTGELFF
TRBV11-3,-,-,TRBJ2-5,TGTGCCAGCAGCTTAGATCTCGGGGTACTGCGCAAGACCCAGTACTTC,CASSLDLGVLRKTQYF
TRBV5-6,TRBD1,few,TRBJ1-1,TGTGCCAGCAACGCCGGGACAGGGGACACTGAAGCTTTCTTT,CASNAGTGDTEAFF
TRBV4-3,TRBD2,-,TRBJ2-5,TGCGCCAGCAGCCAGACTCTAGCGGGAGTGCGGCAAGAGACCCAGTACTTC,CASSQTLAGVRQETQYF
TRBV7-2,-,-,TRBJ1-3,TGTGCCAGCAGCCCCGGGGGGGCCGGGAGCTCTGGAAACACCATATATTTT,CASSPGGAGSSGNTIYF
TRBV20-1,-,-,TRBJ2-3,TGCAGTGCTAGAGATCTCAATAGGGCAGATACGCAGTATTTT,CSARDLNRADTQYF
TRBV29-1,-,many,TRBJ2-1,TGCAGCGTTGACAGCTACAATGAGCAGTTCTTC,CSVDSYNEQFF
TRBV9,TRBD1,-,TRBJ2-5,TGTGCCAGCAGCGCGACAGGGGGCGAGAGTGAGACCCAGTACTTC,CASSATGGESETQYF
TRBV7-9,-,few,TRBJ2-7,TGTGCCAGCAGCTGGCGTGGGACTGGAAACTACGAGCAGTACTTC,CASSWRGTGNYEQYF
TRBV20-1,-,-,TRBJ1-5,TGCAGTGCTAGAGAGCCTAATAGGGCGCCCCAGCATTTT,CSAREPNRAPQHF
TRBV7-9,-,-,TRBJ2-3,TGTGCCAGCAGCACCGATTTGACAGATACGCAGTATTTT,CASSTDLTDTQYF
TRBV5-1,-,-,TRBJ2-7,TGCGCCAGCAGCATCAAGTTCTCTGAGGGAGAAAACTACGAGCAGTACTTC,CASSIKFSEGENYEQYF
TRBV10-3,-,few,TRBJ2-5,TGTGCCAACGGCGGGGGCCTAGGAGAGACCCAGTACTTC,CANGGGLGETQYF
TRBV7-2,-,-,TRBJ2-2,TGTGCCAGCAGCTTGGGAGCACGCCCGGCGAACACCGGGGAGCTGTTTTTT,CASSLGARPANTGELFF
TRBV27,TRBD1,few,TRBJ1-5,TGTGCCAGCAGTCCCCTTCCAGGGGGCGTTCAGCCCCAGCATTTT,CASSPLPGGVQPQHF
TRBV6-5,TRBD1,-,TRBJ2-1,TGTGCCAGCAGTTCGGCCCGGACAGGGCACTACTACAATGAGCAGTTCTTC,CASSSARTGHYYNEQFF
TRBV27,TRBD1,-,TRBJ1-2,TGTGCCAGCAGTTTATCCCCCGACAGGGGCTATAACTATGGCTACACCTTC,CASSLSPDRGYNYGYTF
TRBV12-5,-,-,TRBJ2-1,TGTGCTAGTGCCCCGCCGACTTCTTACAATGAGCAGTTCTTC,CASAPPTSYNEQFF
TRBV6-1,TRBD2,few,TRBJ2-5,TGTGCCAGCAGGGGGACCAGCGGGGGCTTCCAAGAGACCCAGTACTTC,CASRGTSGGFQETQYF
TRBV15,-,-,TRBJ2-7,TGTGCCACCAGCAGACTTGGGGAGGGGGCGCGGGAGCAGTACTTC,CATSRLGEGAREQYF
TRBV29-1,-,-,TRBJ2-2,TGCAGCGTTGAAGCGGGACCGGGCGCCGGGGAGCTGTTTTTT,CSVEAGPGAGELFF
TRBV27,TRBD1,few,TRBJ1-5,TGTGCCAGCAGTCTAACAGGGGAAGGGCAGCCCCAGCATTTT,CASSLTGEGQPQHF
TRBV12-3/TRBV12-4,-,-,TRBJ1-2,TGTGCCAGCACCCTGGGAGGGGAATATGGCTACACCTTC,CASTLGGEYGYTF
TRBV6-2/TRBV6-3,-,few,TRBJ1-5,TGTGCCAGCAGTGACCCCGGGCGGGGTGATCAGCCCCAGCATTTT,CASSDPGRGDQPQHF
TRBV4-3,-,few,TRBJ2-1,TGCGCCAGCAGCCAGGATGAACAGTACAACGATGAGCAGTTCTTC,CASSQDEQYNDEQFF
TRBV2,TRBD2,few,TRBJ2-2,TGTGCCAGCAGTGAAGGGCTAGCGGGGGGAGAGCTGTTTTTT,CASSEGLAGGELFF
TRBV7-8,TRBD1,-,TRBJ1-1,TGTGCCAGCAGCCCACCGGGACAGAGGATACCGAACACTGAAGCTTTCTTT,CASSPPGQRIPNTEAFF
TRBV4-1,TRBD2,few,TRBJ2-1,TGCGCCAGCAGCCAAGATCTTAGCGGGGGCTACAATGAGCAGTTCTTC,CASSQDLSGGYNEQFF
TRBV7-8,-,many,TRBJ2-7,TGTGCCAGCAGCGGATTAGGAGCCTACGAGCAGTACTTC,CASSGLGAYEQYF
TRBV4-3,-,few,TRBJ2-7,TGCGCCAGCAGCCAAGATATGACAGTATATTTATACGAGCAGTACTTC,CASSQDMTVYLYEQYF
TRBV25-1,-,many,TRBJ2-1,TGTGCCAGCACTGTGTACAATGAGCAGTTCTTC,CASTVYNEQFF
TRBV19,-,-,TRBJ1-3,TGTGCCAGTAGTAACCCATCGGGGCTTTACGATGGAAACACCATATATTTT,CASSNPSGLYDGNTIYF